The subject of this entry is one T cell receptor (beta chain). The data originate from a study of radiation and T cells in renal cell carcinoma. Time point of the sample: baseline pretreatment blood. Treatment specified: 15 Gy SBRT to primary tumor, nephrectomy 4 weeks later. After SBRT, blood was collected at 2 and 4 weeks, plus baseline. CDR1 is MGHDK, CDR2 SYGVNS, per germline. The CDR3 extends over 16 amino acids. The J segment lost 4 bases and the V segment lost 5 bases, leaving 5 bases of the junction unmatched. Using immunoSEQ multiplex PCR, the repertoire was profiled, and TCRdb retains in-frame clones only, with some absent. The table lists more than 140,000 clones, 75% to 90% of them singletons.

The chain is built from TRBV25-1 and TRBJ2-1; 13 bases are a match to TRBD2. This TCR was recovered from a woman aged 45 to 65 with renal cell carcinoma. Sequenced material: blood, taken from a patient whose treatment included radiotherapy and nephrectomy. As DNA, the CDR3 is TGTGCCAGCAGTTCCCGGGGACTAGCGGGGTACAATGAGCAGTTCTTC. It yields the protein CASSSRGLAGYNEQFF.